The present entry profiles one TCR beta chain with its context. The sample holds a few counts of this clonotype. The antigen this receptor binds is unknown. Per-base qualities were not stored, and no clone one base away is much larger. This record belongs to a study of Graves' ophthalmopathy and Graves' hyperthyroidism (dated by TCRdb to 2017 to 2018). Study-level background: Peripheral blood samples were taken at the time of initial diagnosis, before any treatment was given. TCR beta repertoire signatures were used to distinguish Graves' ophthalmopathy from Graves' hyperthyroidism and to predict progression to ophthalmopathy. In total, 135 blood samples were TCR-sequenced: 43 ophthalmopathy, some 75 hyperthyroidism and roughly 17 hyperthyroidism-to-ophthalmopathy patients. A discovery set of 90 to 100 patients (43 ophthalmopathy, under 65 stable hyperthyroidism) was enrolled to explore V-J signatures distinguishing ophthalmopathy from hyperthyroidism. An independent validation cohort comprised 18 hyperthyroidism patients and 15 to 17 patients who later progressed from hyperthyroidism to ophthalmopathy. In six or seven hyperthyroidism patients, the T-cell repertoires found in thyroid tissue were compared with those found in blood. Following sampling, methimazole starting at 30 mg daily was administered to hyperthyroidism patients, and high-dose intravenous methylprednisolone was administered to ophthalmopathy patients.

The germline V gene yields SQVTM for CDR1 and ANQGSEA for CDR2. From cysteine to phenylalanine, the CDR3 is 12 amino acids long. Only the CDR3 DNA stays, 36 bases, in frame from base 1. Trimming takes 7 bases from V and 8 bases from J, and the germline ends sit 17 bases apart. What the authors observed across the whole study: In validation, the model predicted ophthalmopathy progression with more than 70% sensitivity and around 72% specificity; 12 predicted patients were CT-confirmed with GO in a median of 6.5 months. No statistical method was used to predetermine the sample size, and group allocation was not hidden from the investigators. The 13-signature model separated ophthalmopathy from stable hyperthyroidism with roughly 89% sensitivity and 81% to 82% specificity in cross-validation, and 80%/75% in the test set. Most expanded thyroid clonotypes with a frequency above 0.001 also appeared in blood, which suggests that blood repertoires may reflect the immune response in the thyroid.

Patients with ophthalmopathy had moderately to severely active disease, with a Clinical Activity Score of 3 or more, a NOSPECS grade of 4 or more, and a disease duration of less than 3 months. Patients with other autoimmune diseases, uncontrolled infections, pregnancy or lactation were excluded from the study. Clinical symptoms, serum thyroxine, TRAb, thyroid ultrasound and orbital computed tomography were used for diagnosis. Ficoll-Paque density gradient centrifugation was used to isolate PBMCs from 8 to 10 ml of fresh peripheral blood. Total RNA was extracted with Trizol reagent and quality-checked on an Agilent 2100 Bioanalyzer. For repertoire sequencing, the TCR beta CDR3 regions were amplified from RNA transcripts. A first-round RT-PCR used HTBI primers with the Qiagen OneStep RT-PCR kit, followed by a second-round multiplex PCR, size selection and purification. The libraries underwent paired-end sequencing with 100 bp reads on an Illumina HiSeq2000. Concerning the study's data processing: Reads were processed with SOAPnuke, discarding reads with adapters, uncalled bases, mean Phred below 15, or no exact constant-primer or identifier match. COPE v1.2.5 was used to merge the high-quality paired reads. Each unique nucleotide sequence was treated as a clonotype, and MiTCR v1.1 was used to align the clonotypes to the IMGT TRB V, D and J references. The analysis was limited to V-J combinations with a frequency above 0.0001, which together covered about 99% of repertoires. A TCR clonal expansion and chaos score per V-J combination was defined as the ratio of F50 clonal expansion to chaos observed in the TCRdist matrix. Welch's t-statistics and random forest were used to reduce features to about 14 V-J combinations, which were fed into a naive Bayes classifier. The similarity between thyroid and blood repertoires was quantified using the Morisita-Horn index. TCRdb reworked the public reads: Q25 trimming with fastp, MiXCR clone assembly, productive beta chains retained. CDR3 protein sequences are deduplicated, and each keeps its most common genes and DNA. TCRdb's processing, not the authors', yielded these V and J calls. The sample includes about 700,000 distinct CDR3 sequences, with roughly two fifths observed a single time. 35% to 55% of the sample is held by the ten biggest clonotypes.

The sample consisted of peripheral blood. The V and J genes are TRBV29-1 and TRBJ1-1; the D gene is perhaps TRBD1, on 6 matching bases. The TCR was taken from an adult man with Graves' ophthalmopathy. The DNA reads TGCAGCGGGGGGGGGGCCCGGGTAGAAGCTTTCTTT. This gives the protein CSGGGARVEAFF.